This T cell receptor (beta chain) is drawn from a study of T cell changes during pregnancy in multiple sclerosis. The CDR3 consists of 13 residues. V lost 6 bases and J 7 bases, leaving 12 bases between the germline ends. Germline-derived CDR1 and CDR2 are SEHNR and FQNEAQ (reference sequence). This clone was recorded only once. The protocol was immunoSEQ multiplex PCR, while the TCRdb copy is restricted to in-frame clones and leaves out a portion. The sample has about 72,000 clones; about nine tenths are singletons. The sequences come from peripheral blood, collected in the third trimester of pregnancy. The chain joins TRBV7-9 to TRBJ1-4, with D possibly being TRBD1 (6 bases). This receptor was identified in a female donor in good health, enrolled as a control in a pregnancy study. The DNA for the CDR3 is TGTGCCAGCAGGGGCAGGGGAGTTGAAAAACTGTTTTTT. Encoded protein: CASRGRGVEKLFF.